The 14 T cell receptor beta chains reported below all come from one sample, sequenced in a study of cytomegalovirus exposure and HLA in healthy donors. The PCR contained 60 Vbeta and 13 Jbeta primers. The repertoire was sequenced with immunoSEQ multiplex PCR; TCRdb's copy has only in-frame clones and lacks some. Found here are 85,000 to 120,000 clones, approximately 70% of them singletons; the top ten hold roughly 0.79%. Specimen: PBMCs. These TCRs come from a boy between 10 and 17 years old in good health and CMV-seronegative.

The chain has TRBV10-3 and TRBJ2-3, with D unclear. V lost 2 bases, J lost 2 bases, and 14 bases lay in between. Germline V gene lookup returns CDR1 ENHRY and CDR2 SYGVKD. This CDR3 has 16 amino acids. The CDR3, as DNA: TGTGCCATCAGTGAGACGCTCAGCCAGGTCACAGATACGCAGTATTTT. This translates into CAISETLSQVTDTQYF.

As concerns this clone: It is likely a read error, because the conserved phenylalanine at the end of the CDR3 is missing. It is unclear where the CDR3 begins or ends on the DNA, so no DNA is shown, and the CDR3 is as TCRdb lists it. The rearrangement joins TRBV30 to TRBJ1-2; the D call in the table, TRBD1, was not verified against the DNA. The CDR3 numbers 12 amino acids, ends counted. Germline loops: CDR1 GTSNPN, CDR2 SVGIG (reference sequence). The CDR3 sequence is CAWSVKGGPQIR.

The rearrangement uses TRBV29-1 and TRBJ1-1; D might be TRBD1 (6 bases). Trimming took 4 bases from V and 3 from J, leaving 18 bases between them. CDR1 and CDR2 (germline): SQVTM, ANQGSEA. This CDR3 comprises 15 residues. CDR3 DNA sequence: TGCAGCGTTGGGCTGATTTGGGGGCCGGACACTGAAGCTTTCTTT. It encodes CSVGLIWGPDTEAFF.

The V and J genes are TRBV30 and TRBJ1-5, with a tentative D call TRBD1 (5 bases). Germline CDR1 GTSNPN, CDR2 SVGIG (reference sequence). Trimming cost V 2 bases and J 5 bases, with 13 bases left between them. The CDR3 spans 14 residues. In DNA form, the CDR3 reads TGTGCCTGGAGTTTCCAGGGTTTATATCAGCCCCAGCATTTT. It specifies CAWSFQGLYQPQHF.

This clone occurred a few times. The CDR3 region has the DNA TGTGCCAGCAGCCTCCCTACGGGAGCGATTAGCTCCTACGAGCAGTACTTC. Translated, it gives CASSLPTGAISSYEQYF. This rearrangement joins TRBV11-2 to TRBJ2-7, with D possibly being TRBD2 (6 bases). This CDR3 is 17 amino acids long. Germline CDR1 reads SGHAT; CDR2 reads FQNNGV. The V and J ends lost 5 bases and 0 bases respectively, with 20 bases between them.

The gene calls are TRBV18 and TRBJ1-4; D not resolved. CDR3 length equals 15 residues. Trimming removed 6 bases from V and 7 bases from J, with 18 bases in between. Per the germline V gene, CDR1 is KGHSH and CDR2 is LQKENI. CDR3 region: CASSRVPADAEKLFF. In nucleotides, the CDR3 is TGTGCCAGCTCCCGGGTCCCCGCCGACGCTGAAAAACTGTTTTTT.

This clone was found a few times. CDR3 sequence (DNA): TGTGCCTGGAGTGTAGGGGGGACAGGACTAGGGGAGACCCAGTACTTC. This codes for CAWSVGGTGLGETQYF. The V call is TRBV30, the J call TRBJ2-5; possibly TRBD1 for D (8 bases). Trimming took off 0 bases at V and 5 bases at J, with 19 bases between the two ends. The CDR3 runs to 16 residues. The germline V gene has CDR1 GTSNPN and CDR2 SVGIG (reference sequence).

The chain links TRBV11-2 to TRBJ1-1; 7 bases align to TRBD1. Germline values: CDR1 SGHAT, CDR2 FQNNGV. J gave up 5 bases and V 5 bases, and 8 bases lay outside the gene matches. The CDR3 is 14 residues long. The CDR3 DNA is TGTGCCAGCAGCCTCGGAGGGGGCTATACTGAAGCTTTCTTT. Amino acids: CASSLGGGYTEAFF.

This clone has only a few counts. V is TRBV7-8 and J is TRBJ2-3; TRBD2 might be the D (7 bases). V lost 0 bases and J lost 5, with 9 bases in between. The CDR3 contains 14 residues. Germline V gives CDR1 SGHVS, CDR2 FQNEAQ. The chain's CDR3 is CASSLAGGGDTQYF. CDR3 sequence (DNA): TGTGCCAGCAGCTTAGCGGGAGGGGGAGATACGCAGTATTTT. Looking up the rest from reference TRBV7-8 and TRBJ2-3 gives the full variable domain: GAGVSQSPRYKVAKRGQDVALRCDPISGHVSLFWYQQALGQGPEFLTYFQNEAQLDKSGLPSDRFFAERPEGSVSTLKIQRTQQEDSAVYLCASSLAGGGDTQYFGPGTRLTVL.

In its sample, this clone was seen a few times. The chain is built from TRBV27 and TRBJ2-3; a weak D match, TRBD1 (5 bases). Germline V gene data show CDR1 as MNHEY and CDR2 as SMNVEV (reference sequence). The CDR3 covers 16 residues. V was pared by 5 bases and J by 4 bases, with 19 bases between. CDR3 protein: CASSPTGIPAPDTQYF. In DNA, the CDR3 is TGTGCCAGCAGTCCTACAGGTATCCCCGCACCAGATACGCAGTATTTT.

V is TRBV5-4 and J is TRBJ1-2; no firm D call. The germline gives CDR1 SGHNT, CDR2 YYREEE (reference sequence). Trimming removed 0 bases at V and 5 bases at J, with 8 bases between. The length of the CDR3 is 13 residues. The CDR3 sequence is CASSLAPPYGYTF. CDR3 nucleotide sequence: TGTGCCAGCAGCTTGGCCCCCCCATATGGCTACACCTTC.

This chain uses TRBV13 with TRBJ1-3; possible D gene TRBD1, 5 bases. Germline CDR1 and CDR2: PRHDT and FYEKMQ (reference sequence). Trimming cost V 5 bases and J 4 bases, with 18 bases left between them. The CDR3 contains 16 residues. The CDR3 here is CASSHRGTMEGNTIYF. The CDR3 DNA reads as TGTGCCAGCAGCCATCGGGGGACGATGGAGGGAAACACCATATATTTT.

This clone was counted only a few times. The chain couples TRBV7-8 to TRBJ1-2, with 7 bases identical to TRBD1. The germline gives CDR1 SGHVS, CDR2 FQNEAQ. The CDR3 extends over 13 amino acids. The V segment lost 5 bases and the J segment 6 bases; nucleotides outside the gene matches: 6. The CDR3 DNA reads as TGTGCCAGCAGCGCTCGACAGGGAGATGGCTACACCTTC. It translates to CASSARQGDGYTF.

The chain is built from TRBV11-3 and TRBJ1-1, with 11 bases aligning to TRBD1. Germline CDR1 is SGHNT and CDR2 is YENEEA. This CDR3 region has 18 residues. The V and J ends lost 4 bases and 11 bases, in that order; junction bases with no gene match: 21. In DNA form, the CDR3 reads TGTGCCAGCAGCTCCTCGCCGGGACAGGGGGAGGGGTTGCGGATGGCTTTCTTT. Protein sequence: CASSSSPGQGEGLRMAFF.